This is a list of T cell receptor beta chains from one sample in a study of vaccination effects on CD4 cells after COVID-19. Antigens for these TCRs are unknown. Some clones are missing from TCRdb's copy, which holds only in-frame ones; the method was immunoSEQ multiplex PCR. Of around 69,000 clones in the sample, over 70% were seen once. The input for sequencing was CD4+ T cells from PBMCs cultured with HCoV-229E spike peptides, taken after COVID-19 vaccination. These receptors originate from a human donor who received a COVID-19 vaccine. CDR3s include the opening cysteine and the closing phenylalanine or tryptophan. Each record gives: J gene, clone size, V gene, CDR3 protein. Only part of the rows carry a size: once, few, many, or a class if the clone is expanded.

j_call: TRBJ2-1; clone_size: NA; v_call: TRBV5-5; cdr3_aa: CASSRLSVRYNEQFF
j_call: TRBJ1-1; clone_size: NA; v_call: TRBV18; cdr3_aa: CASSPPVGGVNTEAFF
j_call: TRBJ2-1; clone_size: NA; v_call: TRBV7-2; cdr3_aa: CASSFGFGTYNEQFF
j_call: TRBJ1-6; clone_size: few; v_call: TRBV6-1; cdr3_aa: CASSEQGTGNSPLHF
j_call: TRBJ1-6; clone_size: NA; v_call: TRBV3-1/TRBV3-2; cdr3_aa: CASSQVTGRYNSPLHF
j_call: TRBJ1-6; clone_size: NA; v_call: TRBV7-2; cdr3_aa: CASSLQGAPSPLHF
j_call: TRBJ1-3; clone_size: NA; v_call: TRBV7-2; cdr3_aa: CASSPFIVASGGNTIYF
j_call: TRBJ1-6; clone_size: once; v_call: TRBV6-5; cdr3_aa: CASSRGTASPLHF
j_call: TRBJ1-3; clone_size: NA; v_call: TRBV24-1; cdr3_aa: CATSETGNTIYF
j_call: TRBJ1-6; clone_size: NA; v_call: TRBV3-1/TRBV3-2; cdr3_aa: CASSRGQGGSSPLHF
j_call: TRBJ2-3; clone_size: NA; v_call: TRBV6-5; cdr3_aa: CASKRDRYTTDTQYF
j_call: TRBJ1-4; clone_size: NA; v_call: TRBV15; cdr3_aa: CATSRAKGATNEKLFF
j_call: TRBJ1-1; clone_size: NA; v_call: TRBV19; cdr3_aa: CASQGAWGAFF
j_call: TRBJ2-5; clone_size: NA; v_call: TRBV7-2; cdr3_aa: CASSLSGGAGATQYF
j_call: TRBJ1-5; clone_size: NA; v_call: TRBV2; cdr3_aa: CASSETQGWDQPQHF
j_call: TRBJ1-5; clone_size: NA; v_call: TRBV2; cdr3_aa: CASRRDKPQHF
j_call: TRBJ2-5; clone_size: NA; v_call: TRBV24-1; cdr3_aa: CATSDPGGGGQETQYF
j_call: TRBJ1-6; clone_size: NA; v_call: TRBV3-1/TRBV3-2; cdr3_aa: CASAGAPYNSPLHF
j_call: TRBJ2-3; clone_size: NA; v_call: TRBV24-1; cdr3_aa: CATSDWGGSTDTQYF
j_call: TRBJ1-5; clone_size: NA; v_call: TRBV18; cdr3_aa: CASSPGSNQPQHF
j_call: TRBJ1-1; clone_size: NA; v_call: TRBV18; cdr3_aa: CASSPTSGDTEAFF
j_call: TRBJ1-6; clone_size: NA; v_call: TRBV6-6; cdr3_aa: CASSSRGEAALHF
j_call: TRBJ2-1; clone_size: NA; v_call: TRBV19; cdr3_aa: CASLGQRGTSEQFF